These 30 T cell receptor beta chains originate from one sample sequenced in a study of shared clonotypes between healthy human individuals. Method: immunoSEQ multiplex PCR; TCRdb's copy keeps in-frame clones and lacks some. The sample holds nearly 500,000 clones, 75% to 85% seen once. Material for sequencing was PBMCs. These receptor sequences come from a woman aged 40 to 50 in good health. Some clones in this sample may be carry-over from other donors' samples.

V gene TRBV7-6 combines with J gene TRBJ2-7, with TRBD2 as a possible D gene (6 bases). This CDR3 has 15 residues. From germline, CDR1 is SGHVS and CDR2 FNYEAQ. The germline V and J ends were trimmed by 3 bases and 3 bases, with 15 bases remaining between them. In DNA form, the CDR3 reads TGTGCCAGCAGCTTCCTGGTGGGGGGTAACTACGAGCAGTACTTC. This encodes CASSFLVGGNYEQYF.

CDR3 region: CASSALGGSDEKLFF. CDR3 nucleotides: TGTGCCAGCAGCGCCCTAGGGGGCTCGGATGAAAAACTGTTTTTT. V and J are TRBV9 and TRBJ1-4, with TRBD1 matching over 7 bases. V trimming: 3 bases; J trimming: 6 bases; junction bases outside the gene matches: 8. This CDR3 has 15 residues. From germline, CDR1 is SGDLS and CDR2 YYNGEE. Looking up the rest from reference TRBV9 and TRBJ1-4 gives the full variable domain: DSGVTQTPKHLITATGQRVTLRCSPRSGDLSVYWYQQSLDQGLQFLIQYYNGEERAKGNILERFSAQQFPDLHSELNLSSLELGDSALYFCASSALGGSDEKLFFGSGTQLSVL.

The V gene is TRBV7-2, the J gene TRBJ1-5; the D is unclear. Germline CDR1 and CDR2: SGHTA and FQGNSA. The CDR3 spans 13 residues. The V gene lost 3 bases and the J gene lost 3 bases, with 6 bases spanning the gap. The CDR3 spells CASSFGFNQPQHF. CDR3 nucleotides: TGTGCCAGCAGCTTTGGGTTCAATCAGCCCCAGCATTTT. Full variable domain (missing parts from reference TRBV7-2 and TRBJ1-5): GAGVSQSPSNKVTEKGKDVELRCDPISGHTALYWYRQSLGQGLEFLIYFQGNSAPDKSGLPSDRFSAERTGGSVSTLTIQRTQQEDSAVYLCASSFGFNQPQHFGDGTRLSIL.

The chain couples TRBV5-4 to TRBJ2-2, with 8 nucleotides matching TRBD2. This CDR3 comprises 17 residues. V dropped 0 bases and J dropped 1; count of bases not matched to a gene: 5. The germline gives CDR1 SGHNT, CDR2 YYREEE (reference sequence). CDR3 in amino acids: CASSLAGTRRNTGELFF. Written as DNA, the CDR3 is TGTGCCAGCAGCTTGGCTGGGACTAGACGGAACACCGGGGAGCTGTTTTTT.

This chain connects TRBV4-1 to TRBJ2-5; the D gene is possibly TRBD2 (7 bases). Per the germline V gene, CDR1 is MGHRA and CDR2 is YSYEKL. This CDR3 spans 17 amino acids. V lost 0 bases to trimming and J lost 4 bases, with 18 bases between them. CDR3 sequence reads: CASSQEGRGALGETQYF. Here the CDR3 DNA reads TGCGCCAGCAGCCAAGAAGGGAGGGGGGCCCTGGGAGAGACCCAGTACTTC.

The V call is TRBV18, the J call TRBJ2-3, with a possible D match to TRBD2 (5 bases). The germline V gene encodes CDR1 KGHSH and CDR2 LQKENI. There are 14 residues in the CDR3. The V end was cut by 3 bases, the J end by 6 bases, with 13 bases between. The CDR3 protein is CASSPGGYPDTQYF. The CDR3 nucleotides read TGTGCCAGCTCACCCGGCGGGTACCCTGATACGCAGTATTTT.

V and J are TRBV18 and TRBJ2-7; possible D gene TRBD1, 6 bases. From germline, CDR1 is KGHSH and CDR2 LQKENI. The CDR3 is made up of 16 amino acids. V lost 0 bases and J 7 bases, leaving 19 bases between the germline ends. The CDR3: CASSPPSAQGLGEQYF. The CDR3 nucleotides are TGTGCCAGCTCACCACCGTCGGCACAGGGCTTGGGTGAGCAGTACTTC. Based on the CDR3 plus reference TRBV18 and TRBJ2-7, the full variable domain is NAGVMQNPRHLVRRRGQEARLRCSPMKGHSHVYWYRQLPEEGLKFMVYLQKENIIDESGMPKERFSAEFPKEGPSILRIQQVVRGDSAAYFCASSPPSAQGLGEQYFGPGTRLTVT.

The J gene is TRBJ2-1, the V gene TRBV29-1; 7 nucleotides match TRBD2. V shed 7 bases and J 1 base; nucleotides not matched to a gene: 4. The CDR3 is 13 residues long. Per germline, CDR1 SQVTM and CDR2 ANQGSEA. The CDR3 sequence is CSGTSESYNEQFF. For the CDR3, the DNA is TGCAGCGGTACTAGCGAGTCCTACAATGAGCAGTTCTTC.

A few counts support this clone. The chain couples TRBV7-8 to TRBJ2-2, with TRBD2 matching 13 bases. Germline V gene lookup returns CDR1 SGHVS and CDR2 FQNEAQ. V lost 5 bases and J lost 8; bases outside the gene matches: 8. CDR3 length: 16 amino acids. CDR3 coding DNA: TGTGCCAGCAGCGCCGGACTAGCGGGAGTAATAGGGGAGCTGTTTTTT. Translation: CASSAGLAGVIGELFF. The full variable domain, completed using reference TRBV7-8 and TRBJ2-2, is GAGVSQSPRYKVAKRGQDVALRCDPISGHVSLFWYQQALGQGPEFLTYFQNEAQLDKSGLPSDRFFAERPEGSVSTLKIQRTQQEDSAVYLCASSAGLAGVIGELFFGEGSRLTVL.

This chain joins TRBV30 and TRBJ2-7; 8 bases agree with TRBD2. Germline CDR1 is GTSNPN and CDR2 is SVGIG (reference sequence). The CDR3 totals 14 residues. The trim removed 2 bases at V and 3 bases at J, leaving 6 bases unmatched. CDR3 DNA sequence: TGTGCCTGGAGTCCGAGCGGGAGCGGCTACGAGCAGTACTTC. It encodes CAWSPSGSGYEQYF.

This clone was found a few times. V is TRBV7-9 and J is TRBJ2-1; 9 bases align to TRBD2. J lost 3 bases, V lost 9 bases, and 6 bases had no gene match. The germline gives CDR1 SEHNR, CDR2 FQNEAQ (reference sequence). The CDR3 has 14 amino acids. CDR3 nucleotides: TGTGCCAGTCTTAGCGGGAGTATCTACAATGAGCAGTTCTTC. Amino acids: CASLSGSIYNEQFF.

Worth noting for this clone: A clone one base away is much larger, so this may be a read error. The V and J genes are TRBV5-1 and TRBJ2-7; D ambiguous. Germline assignment: CDR1 SGHRS and CDR2 YFSETQ. Trimming took 3 bases from V and 2 from J, leaving 9 bases between them. The CDR3 runs 13 residues. This chain's CDR3 is CASSWYDAYEQYF. The CDR3, as DNA: TGCGCCAGCAGCTGGTACGACGCCTACGAGCAGTACTTC.

This clone was recorded once. The J gene is TRBJ2-4, the V gene TRBV7-9; TRBD1 is a possible D gene (6 bases). The CDR3 consists of 13 residues. The V end lost 4 bases, the J end lost 6 bases, and 10 bases lay between the germline ends. Per the germline V gene, CDR1 is SEHNR and CDR2 is FQNEAQ (reference sequence). The CDR3 nucleotides are TGTGCCAGCAGCTCCACAGGGTCAAACATTCAGTACTTC. Translating gives CASSSTGSNIQYF.

On this clone itself: This probably arose from a read error, given a far larger clone one base away. Other DNA variants within this sample encode the same CDR3. DNA of the CDR3: TGTGCCAGCAGGCAAGGGGGCACTGAGGCTTTCTTT. Protein: CASRQGGTEAFF. V usage is TRBV6-5 and J usage is TRBJ1-1; 7 positions match TRBD1. Germline V gene sequence: CDR1 MNHEY, CDR2 SVGAGI. The CDR3 has 12 amino acids.

The V call is TRBV11-2, the J call TRBJ2-1; TRBD2 agrees at 13 bases. CDR1 SGHAT and CDR2 FQNNGV come from the germline V gene. This CDR3 comprises 15 residues. J lost 8 bases, V lost 4 bases, and 5 bases had no gene match. The CDR3 region has the DNA TGTGCCAGCAGCTCCGGACTAGCGGGAGAGCATGAGCAGTTCTTC. Translated: CASSSGLAGEHEQFF. The whole variable domain, filled in from reference TRBV11-2 and TRBJ2-1, reads EAGVAQSPRYKIIEKRQSVAFWCNPISGHATLYWYQQILGQGPKLLIQFQNNGVVDDSQLPKDRFSAERLKGVDSTLKIQPAKLEDSAVYLCASSSGLAGEHEQFFGPGTRLTVL.

CDR3 sequence: CASSYPGYRDEQYF. CDR3 coding DNA: TGTGCCAGCAGTTACCCCGGGTATAGGGACGAGCAGTACTTC. The chain couples TRBV6-6 to TRBJ2-7; D gene ambiguous. This CDR3 spans 14 amino acids. V lost 2 bases, J lost 5 bases, and 13 bases lay in between. Germline-derived CDR1 and CDR2 are MNHNY and SVGAGI (reference sequence).

About this clone: With a far larger clone one base away, a read error is the likely cause. In the same sample, other DNA sequences code for this CDR3. The chain is built from TRBV4-3 and TRBJ2-3; the D is unclear. There are 15 residues in the CDR3. V lost 0 bases and J 3 bases, leaving 10 bases between the germline ends. CDR1 is LGHNA and CDR2 is YSLEER in the germline V gene. The chain's CDR3 is CASSQEAIRTDTQYF. The CDR3 nucleotides read TGCGCCAGCAGCCAAGAGGCCATTCGTACAGATACGCAGTATTTT.

The chain couples TRBV25-1 to TRBJ2-1; the D is unclear. Trimming cost V 5 bases and J 7 bases, with 9 bases left between them. The germline CDR1 and CDR2 sequences are MGHDK and SYGVNS. The CDR3 runs 12 residues. The CDR3 sequence is CASSRIANEQFF. The CDR3, as DNA: TGTGCCAGCAGTCGCATTGCTAATGAGCAGTTCTTC.

A note on this clone: Sequence at one end of the junction differs from germline and may be a read error. V gene TRBV29-1 combines with J gene TRBJ2-2, with D perhaps being TRBD1 or TRBD2 (5 bases each). The germline V gene encodes CDR1 SQVTM and CDR2 ANQGSEA. CDR3 length: 15 residues. The CDR3 sequence: CSVYYRDREHRGAVF. The CDR3 DNA is TGCAGCGTGTATTACCGGGACCGTGAACACCGGGGAGCTGTTTTT.

This chain links TRBV5-5 with TRBJ2-7; 9 bases align to TRBD1. Germline CDR1 is SGHKS and CDR2 is YYEKEE (reference sequence). With 4 bases clipped from V and 3 bases from J, the junction kept 5 bases outside the gene matches. The CDR3 loop spans 14 amino acids. CDR3 nucleotide sequence: TGTGCCAGCAGCCCACCGGGACAGGGCTACGAGCAGTACTTC. Its translation is CASSPPGQGYEQYF.

This clone was recorded only once. The J gene is TRBJ2-7, the V gene TRBV5-1; D may be TRBD2 (5 bases). The length of the CDR3 is 15 residues. The V gene lost 0 bases and the J gene lost 3 bases, with 13 bases spanning the gap. CDR1 is SGHRS, CDR2 YFSETQ, per germline. Here the CDR3 reads CASSLGLAPGYEQYF. For the CDR3, the DNA is TGCGCCAGCAGCTTGGGCCTAGCCCCCGGCTACGAGCAGTACTTC.

About this clone itself: A read error may explain this, as a much larger clone is one base away. The chain joins TRBV20-1 to TRBJ2-7; no clear D. Germline-derived CDR1 and CDR2 are DFQATT and SNEGSKA (reference sequence). There are 11 residues in the CDR3. V shed 0 bases and J shed 5 bases, with 5 bases lying between them. CDR3 sequence: CSAREGHEQYF. CDR3 DNA sequence: TGCAGTGCTAGAGAGGGCCACGAGCAGTACTTC.

This chain joins TRBV18 and TRBJ2-3, with 7 bases matching TRBD1. The CDR3 extends over 17 amino acids. V dropped 2 bases and J dropped 0; count of bases not matched to a gene: 8. CDR1 KGHSH and CDR2 LQKENI come from the germline V gene. The CDR3 DNA reads as TGTGCCAGCTCACCAAATTCCGGGACAGCTAGCACAGATACGCAGTATTTT. Translation gives CASSPNSGTASTDTQYF. The full variable domain, in which reference TRBV18 and TRBJ2-3 provide the parts outside the CDR3, is NAGVMQNPRHLVRRRGQEARLRCSPMKGHSHVYWYRQLPEEGLKFMVYLQKENIIDESGMPKERFSAEFPKEGPSILRIQQVVRGDSAAYFCASSPNSGTASTDTQYFGPGTRLTVL.

This clone was seen more than once but under ten times. The gene calls are TRBV7-9 and TRBJ1-2; tentatively, D is TRBD1 (5 bases). This CDR3 comprises 15 residues. The V gene lost 5 bases and the J gene lost 8 bases, with 21 bases spanning the gap. CDR1 and CDR2 (germline): SEHNR, FQNEAQ (reference sequence). CDR3 DNA sequence: TGTGCCAGCAGCCCGCGACCCCAGGGAATTGGAGGCTACACCTTC. Protein sequence: CASSPRPQGIGGYTF.

The chain employs TRBV27 and TRBJ2-2, with 8 bases fitting TRBD2. The CDR3 loop spans 16 amino acids. After removal of 7 bases from V and 7 bases from J, the junction contained 14 bases not matched to a gene. The germline V gene encodes CDR1 MNHEY and CDR2 SMNVEV (reference sequence). The CDR3 here is CASKFSAGAIGGELFF. The CDR3 nucleotides are TGTGCCAGCAAGTTTTCAGCGGGAGCAATAGGCGGGGAGCTGTTTTTT.

Regarding this clone: A junction boundary mismatches the germline segment, possibly from a read error. This chain uses TRBV11-2 with TRBJ2-5; D gene unclear. Germline V lookup: CDR1 SGHAT, CDR2 FQNNGV. This CDR3 spans 17 amino acids. This CDR3 is CTSSLDPPVFLGNEQHF. In DNA form, the CDR3 reads TGTACCAGCAGCTTAGATCCCCCGGTTTTTCTAGGGAACGAGCAGCACTTC.

The CDR3: CASSEAFSPLHF. CDR3 DNA sequence: TGTGCCAGCAGTGAAGCGTTTTCACCCCTCCACTTT. V is TRBV6-1 and J is TRBJ1-6; D gene unclear. Trimming took 0 bases from V and 9 from J, leaving 3 bases between them. Germline V gene sequence: CDR1 MNHNS, CDR2 SASEGT. The CDR3 consists of 12 residues.

The chain is built from TRBV11-2 and TRBJ2-1; 12 nucleotides agree with TRBD2. This CDR3 has 17 amino acids. V dropped 5 bases and J dropped 5; count of bases not matched to a gene: 10. Germline lookup yields CDR1 SGHAT and CDR2 FQNNGV. The CDR3 sequence is CASSTRGASGRDNEQFF. The DNA for the CDR3 is TGTGCCAGCAGCACCCGGGGGGCTAGCGGGAGGGACAATGAGCAGTTCTTC.

V usage is TRBV10-3 and J usage is TRBJ1-5, with 7 bases aligning to TRBD1. V dropped 10 bases and J dropped 0; count of bases not matched to a gene: 9. The V gene's germline CDR1 is ENHRY and CDR2 SYGVKD. The CDR3 consists of 15 residues. As DNA, the CDR3 is TGTGCCACACAAGAAACAGGGGATAGCAATCAGCCCCAGCATTTT. Its translation: CATQETGDSNQPQHF.

The chain recombines TRBV18 with TRBJ2-2; 8 nucleotides match TRBD2. The CDR3 spans 15 residues. The V and J ends lost 3 bases and 2 bases, in that order; junction bases with no gene match: 2. CDR1 and CDR2 from the germline V gene are KGHSH and LQKENI. Here the CDR3 reads CASSPRGANTGELFF. The CDR3 region has the DNA TGTGCCAGCTCACCGCGGGGGGCAAACACCGGGGAGCTGTTTTTT.